This is a list of T cell receptor beta chains from one sample in a study of blood T cell repertoires in COVID-19. Only in-frame clones appear in the TCRdb table, and some are missing; sequencing was by immunoSEQ multiplex PCR. The sample lists 150,000 to 200,000 clones; about four fifths were seen once. The sample was peripheral blood. The receptors come from a man aged 65 to 85 with active or convalescent COVID-19. Both conserved end residues are part of each CDR3. D genes are given only for firm matches. Clone size appears in some rows only: once, few, many, or a class for an expanded clone.

TRBV6-5	TRBJ2-7	NA	TRBD1	TGTGCCAGCAGTCGCTCCGGGACAGGGGTATACGAGCAGTACTTC	CASSRSGTGVYEQYF
TRBV27	TRBJ2-2	NA	NA	TGTGCCAGCATCGGGGGGCAGGGCCTCTTTGCGAACACCGGGGAGCTGTTTTTT	CASIGGQGLFANTGELFF
TRBV5-1	TRBJ2-5	NA	TRBD2	TGCGCCAGCAGCTTGGCTGGTAGCGGGAGTGTGGAGACCCAGTACTTC	CASSLAGSGSVETQYF
TRBV25-1	TRBJ2-7	NA	NA	TGTGCCAGCAGTGAAAACAGGAGGGACTACGAGCAGTACTTC	CASSENRRDYEQYF
TRBV11-2	TRBJ2-2	NA	TRBD2	TGTGCCAGCAGCCCTGGACTAGCGGGGGCCGGGGAGCTGTTTTTT	CASSPGLAGAGELFF
TRBV18	TRBJ2-1	once	TRBD1	TGTGCCAGCTCACCCAGGGGGTACAATGAGCAGTTCTTC	CASSPRGYNEQFF
TRBV18	TRBJ2-7	NA	TRBD1	TGTGCCAGCTCACCCAGACGGACAGGGGAGGACGAGCAGTACTTC	CASSPRRTGEDEQYF
TRBV2	TRBJ1-5	NA	NA	TGTGCCAGCAACCAGGACAATCAGCCCCAGCATTTT	CASNQDNQPQHF
TRBV24-1	TRBJ1-4	NA	NA	TGTGCCACCAGGGAAAAGGACTTTGAAAAACTGTTTTTT	CATREKDFEKLFF
TRBV10-3	TRBJ2-7	NA	TRBD1	TGTGCCATCAGTGAGTCGACAGGGAACGAGCAGTACTTC	CAISESTGNEQYF
TRBV5-4	TRBJ1-2	NA	NA	TGTGCCAGCAGCTCGTATTCCTCAGGAGCACGGGGGGACTATGGCTACACCTTC	CASSSYSSGARGDYGYTF
TRBV6-6	TRBJ2-3	NA	NA	TGTGCCAGCAACAGGGAACAGAGCACAGATACGCAGTATTTT	CASNREQSTDTQYF
TRBV7-9	TRBJ2-5	NA	TRBD2	TGTGCCAGCAGCTCCTTTGGCGGGGGAGTTCCAGAGACCCAGTACTTC	CASSSFGGGVPETQYF
TRBV19	TRBJ2-2	NA	NA	TGTGCCAGTAGCCTAAGGAGGGTTGGTAGCGGAGAAAACACCGGGGAGCTGTTTTTT	CASSLRRVGSGENTGELFF
TRBV5-4	TRBJ2-5	NA	TRBD1	TGTGCCAGCAGCTTGGCTCAGGGGGCCCGGGAGACCCAGTACTTC	CASSLAQGARETQYF
TRBV28	TRBJ1-1	once	TRBD1	TGTGCCAGCAGTGCTGGGACAGGGCCATTGGGGGAAGCTTTCTTT	CASSAGTGPLGEAFF
TRBV5-4	TRBJ2-7	NA	NA	TGTGCCAGCAGCCCCGAAGTACGGGGGGCGCCCGAGCAGTACTTC	CASSPEVRGAPEQYF
TRBV11-2	TRBJ2-5	NA	TRBD1	TGTGCCAGCAGCTTAAGGGGACAGGGGTACCAAGAGACCCAGTACTTC	CASSLRGQGYQETQYF
TRBV2	TRBJ2-5	NA	NA	TGTGCCAGCGGCATGGCGGGGGCCCAAGAGACCCAGTACTTC	CASGMAGAQETQYF
TRBV5-1	TRBJ1-4	NA	TRBD1	TGCGCCAGCAGCGCCACCGGGACAGGGGTGCCCCTTGGAAAACTGTTTTTT	CASSATGTGVPLGKLFF
TRBV10-3	TRBJ1-2	NA	NA	TGTGCCATCAGCCAGGGGAGCGCTACCTATGGCTACACCTTC	CAISQGSATYGYTF
TRBV13	TRBJ2-7	NA	NA	TGTGCCAGCAGCACTGTCCTTGACGAGCAGTACTTC	CASSTVLDEQYF
TRBV18	TRBJ1-5	once	TRBD1	TGTGCCAGCTCTCGACAGGGGGCCGATCAGCCCCAGCATTTT	CASSRQGADQPQHF
TRBV6-5	TRBJ1-3	NA	TRBD1	TGTGCCAGCAGTTACGAGGGGGCGCGCGGTGGAAACACCATATATTTT	CASSYEGARGGNTIYF
TRBV6-5	TRBJ1-2	NA	NA	TGTGCCAGCAGTTACTCGATGGGCGATGTAGGAGGCTACACCTTC	CASSYSMGDVGGYTF
TRBV4-3	TRBJ1-2	NA	TRBD1	TGCGCCAGCAGCCAAGAGAAGGACAGGGGCTTGGGGAACTATGGCTACACCTTC	CASSQEKDRGLGNYGYTF
TRBV7-8	TRBJ2-1	NA	TRBD2	TGTGCCAGCAGCGTAGAACTAGCGGGGGACTACAATGAGCAGTTCTTC	CASSVELAGDYNEQFF
TRBV11-2	TRBJ2-5	NA	TRBD1	TGTGCCAGCAGCTTAGGCCGGACAGGGGGCGGGAAGACCCAGTACTTC	CASSLGRTGGGKTQYF
TRBV5-1	TRBJ2-3	NA	NA	TGCGCCAGCAGGAGTGGCCCCAGGCGGGCAGATACGCAGTATTTT	CASRSGPRRADTQYF
TRBV25-1	TRBJ2-1	NA	TRBD2	TGTGCCAGCCGTTCGACTAGCGGACCCTACAATGAGCAGTTCTTC	CASRSTSGPYNEQFF
TRBV6-5	TRBJ1-5	NA	NA	TGTGCCAGCAAGTCGGGGGGCATTAATCAGCCCCAGCATTTT	CASKSGGINQPQHF
TRBV7-6	TRBJ2-1	NA	TRBD2	TGTGCCAGCAGCCTTGGACTAGCGGGGGGGCGGGTTCGGAATGAGCAGTTCTTC	CASSLGLAGGRVRNEQFF
TRBV30	TRBJ2-1	once	TRBD2	TGTGCCTGGGGGGTTTCTAGCGGGATTTACAATGAGCAGTTCTTC	CAWGVSSGIYNEQFF
TRBV12-2	TRBJ2-7	NA	NA	TGTGCAAGTCGTCGCAATGAAAGGACAGGCTTTTCCTACGAGCAGTACTTC	CASRRNERTGFSYEQYF
TRBV18	TRBJ2-5	NA	TRBD1	TGTGCCAGCTCTCCCGGACAGGGGGAGACCCAGTACTTC	CASSPGQGETQYF
TRBV5-1	TRBJ1-1	NA	TRBD1	TGCGCCAGCAGCTCTACACAGGGGGCGCGCACTGAAGCTTTCTTT	CASSSTQGARTEAFF
TRBV7-2	TRBJ2-3	once	TRBD2	TGTGCCAGCAGCTCAACCGGGACTAGCGGGGGCGCTGGCGTGCAGTATTTT	CASSSTGTSGGAGVQYF
TRBV6-2/TRBV6-3	TRBJ2-2	NA	NA	TGTGCCAGCAGTTACTCGAGCCCCAGGCGCACCGGGGAGCTGTTTTTT	CASSYSSPRRTGELFF